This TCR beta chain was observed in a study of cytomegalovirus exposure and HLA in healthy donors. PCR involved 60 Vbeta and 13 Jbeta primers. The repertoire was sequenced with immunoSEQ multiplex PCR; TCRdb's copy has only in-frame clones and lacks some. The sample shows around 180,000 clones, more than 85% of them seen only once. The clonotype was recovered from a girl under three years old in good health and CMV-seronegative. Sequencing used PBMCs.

The CDR3, as DNA: TGTGCCAGCAGTTACAGGGCAGCTACTGGAGGAGAGCCCCAGCATTTT. Translation: CASSYRAATGGEPQHF. The gene calls are TRBV6-6 and TRBJ1-5, with unresolved D. The V gene's germline CDR1 is MNHNY and CDR2 SVGAGI (reference sequence). This CDR3 has 16 amino acids. The germline V and J ends were trimmed by 2 bases and 8 bases, with 19 bases remaining between them.